The clone carrying this T cell receptor beta chain was seen more than once but under ten times. There are 13 residues in the CDR3. The V segment lost 5 bases and the J segment 12 bases; nucleotides outside the gene matches: 9. Germline V gene data show CDR1 as MNHNY and CDR2 as SVGAGI (reference sequence). The data stem from a study of CD8+ T cells in alopecia areata. Reverse transcription of extracted RNA yielded cDNA, which provided the sequencing template. Method: immunoSEQ multiplex PCR; TCRdb's copy keeps in-frame clones and lacks some. The data show 150,000 to 200,000 clones, roughly 60% seen once. The treatment was: oral pan-JAK inhibitor, 5-10 mg twice daily. Lesional scalp tissue (obtained by punch biopsy) and peripheral blood were collected from alopecia areata patients.

Sequencing used CD4+ T cells sorted from blood, obtained at week 24, from a patient treated with tofacitinib. The chain employs TRBV6-6 and TRBJ1-2, with 10 bases fitting TRBD1. The source is a human donor with alopecia areata. CDR3 sequence: CASSPGTGVVNTF. DNA of the CDR3: TGTGCCAGCAGTCCTGGGACAGGGGTCGTCAACACCTTC.